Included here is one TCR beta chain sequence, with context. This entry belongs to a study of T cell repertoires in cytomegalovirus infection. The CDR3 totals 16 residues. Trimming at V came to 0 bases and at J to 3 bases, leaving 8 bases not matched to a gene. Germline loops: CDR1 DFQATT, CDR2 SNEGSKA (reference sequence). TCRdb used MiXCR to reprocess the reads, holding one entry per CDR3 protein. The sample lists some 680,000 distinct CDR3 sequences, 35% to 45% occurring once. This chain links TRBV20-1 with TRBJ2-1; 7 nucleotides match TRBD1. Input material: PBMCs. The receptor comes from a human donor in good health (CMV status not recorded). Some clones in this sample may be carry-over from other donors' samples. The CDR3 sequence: CSAREQGSWVYNEQFF. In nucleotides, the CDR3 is TGCAGTGCTAGAGAACAGGGGAGTTGGGTCTACAATGAGCAGTTCTTC.